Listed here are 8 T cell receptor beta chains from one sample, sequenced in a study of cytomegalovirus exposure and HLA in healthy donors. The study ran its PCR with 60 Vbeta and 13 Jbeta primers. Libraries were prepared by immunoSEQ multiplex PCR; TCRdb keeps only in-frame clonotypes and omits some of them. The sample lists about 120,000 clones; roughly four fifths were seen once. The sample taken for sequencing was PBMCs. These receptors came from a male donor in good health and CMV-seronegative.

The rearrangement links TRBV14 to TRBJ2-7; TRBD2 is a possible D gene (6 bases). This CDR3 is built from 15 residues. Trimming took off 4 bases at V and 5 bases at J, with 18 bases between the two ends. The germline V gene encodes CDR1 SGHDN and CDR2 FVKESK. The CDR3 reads CASSLAMTGEHEQYF. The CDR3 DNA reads TGTGCCAGCAGCCTAGCTATGACGGGAGAGCACGAGCAGTACTTC.

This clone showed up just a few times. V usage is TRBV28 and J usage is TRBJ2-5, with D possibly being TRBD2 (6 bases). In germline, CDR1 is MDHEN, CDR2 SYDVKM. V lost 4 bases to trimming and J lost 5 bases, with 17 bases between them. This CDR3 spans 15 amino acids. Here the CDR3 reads CASSSRGGADETQYF. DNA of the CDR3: TGTGCCAGCAGTTCTCGGGGCGGGGCGGATGAGACCCAGTACTTC.

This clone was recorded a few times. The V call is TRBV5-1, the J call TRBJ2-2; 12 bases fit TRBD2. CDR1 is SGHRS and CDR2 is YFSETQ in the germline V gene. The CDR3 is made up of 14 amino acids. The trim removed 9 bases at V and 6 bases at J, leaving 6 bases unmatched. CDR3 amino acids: CATSRLAGAGELFF. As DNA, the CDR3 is TGCGCCACCTCCCGACTAGCGGGGGCCGGGGAGCTGTTTTTT.

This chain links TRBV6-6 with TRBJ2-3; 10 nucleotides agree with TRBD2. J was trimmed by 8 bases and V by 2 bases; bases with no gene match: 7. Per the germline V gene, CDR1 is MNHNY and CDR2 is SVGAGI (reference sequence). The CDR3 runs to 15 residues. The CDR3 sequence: CASSYVAGGRGTQYF. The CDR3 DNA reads TGTGCCAGCAGTTACGTAGCGGGAGGTCGAGGTACGCAGTATTTT.

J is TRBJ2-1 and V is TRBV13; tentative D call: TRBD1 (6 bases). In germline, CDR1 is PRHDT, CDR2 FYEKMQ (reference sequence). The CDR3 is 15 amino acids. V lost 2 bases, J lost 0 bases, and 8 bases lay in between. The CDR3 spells CASSLTGSSYNEQFF. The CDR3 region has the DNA TGTGCCAGCAGCTTAACAGGGAGCTCCTACAATGAGCAGTTCTTC.

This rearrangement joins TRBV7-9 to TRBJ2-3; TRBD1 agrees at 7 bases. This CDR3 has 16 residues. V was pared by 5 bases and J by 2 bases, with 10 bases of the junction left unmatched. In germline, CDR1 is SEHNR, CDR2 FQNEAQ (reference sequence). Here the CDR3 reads CASSHPGTAATDTQYF. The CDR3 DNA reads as TGTGCCAGCAGCCATCCCGGGACAGCAGCCACAGATACGCAGTATTTT.

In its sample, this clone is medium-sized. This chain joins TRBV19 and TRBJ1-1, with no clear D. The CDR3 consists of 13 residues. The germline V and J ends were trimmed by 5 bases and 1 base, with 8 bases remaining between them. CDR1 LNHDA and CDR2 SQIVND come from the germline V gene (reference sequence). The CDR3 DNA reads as TGTGCCAGTAGTTCTACGAAGAACACTGAAGCTTTCTTT. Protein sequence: CASSSTKNTEAFF.

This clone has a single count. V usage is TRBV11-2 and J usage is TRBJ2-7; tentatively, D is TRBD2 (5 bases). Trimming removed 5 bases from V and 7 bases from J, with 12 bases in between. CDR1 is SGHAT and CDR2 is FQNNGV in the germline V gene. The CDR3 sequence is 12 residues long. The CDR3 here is CASSPTRKEQYF. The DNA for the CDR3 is TGTGCCAGCAGCCCCACTAGAAAAGAGCAGTACTTC.